One sample yielded the 9 T cell receptor beta chains listed below, sequenced in a study of CXCR3-negative and CXCR3-positive naive CD8 T cells. Study-level results: Hydrophobicity was higher for TRB CDR3s found in CXCR3-positive naive cells than in CXCR3-negative naive cells.

Preparation of TRB cDNA libraries relied on 5' RACE carrying UMI labels. TCRdb reprocessed the 5' RACE reads and reports one entry per CDR3 protein, with no DNA. Recorded for this sample: about 130,000 distinct CDR3 sequences. These receptors have no identified antigens. The specimen was naive CXCR3+ CD8+ T cells from blood. The subset is: CD45RO-CCR7+CD27+CD95- naive CD8+ T cells expressing CXCR3 (TNR3+). These TCRs come from a human donor in good health. Some clones in this sample may be carry-over from other donors' samples.

The rearrangement joins TRBV5-5 to TRBJ1-6; the TCRdb D gene call, TRBD1, has no DNA to confirm it. The germline V gene encodes CDR1 SGHKS and CDR2 YYEKEE (reference sequence). The CDR3 is 17 amino acids. This CDR3 reads CASSFPGRSFYNSPLHF.

This chain joins TRBV7-9 and TRBJ1-1. CDR1 and CDR2 from the germline V gene are SEHNR and FQNEAQ (reference sequence). CDR3 length: 12 residues. CDR3 sequence: CASSAENTEAFF.

This chain connects TRBV7-9 to TRBJ1-5; absent DNA, TCRdb's TRBD1 call cannot be checked. This CDR3 contains 18 residues. Germline-derived CDR1 and CDR2 are SEHNR and FQNEAQ (reference sequence). CDR3 sequence reads: CASSLPGQGDFRVQPQHF.

This rearrangement joins TRBV7-9 to TRBJ2-3; the TRBD2 assignment by TCRdb is unverifiable without DNA. The CDR3 extends over 18 amino acids. Germline lookup yields CDR1 SEHNR and CDR2 FQNEAQ (reference sequence). The CDR3 region is CASSPSPGGGAEADTQYF.

The V call is TRBV12-5, the J call TRBJ1-1; without DNA, the TCRdb call of TRBD1 cannot be checked. There are 16 residues in the CDR3. The germline V gene encodes CDR1 LGHNT and CDR2 FRNRAP. The CDR3 protein is CASGQTGERWYTEAYF.

The V and J genes are TRBV9 and TRBJ1-5. CDR1 and CDR2 (germline): SGDLS, YYNGEE. This CDR3 comprises 13 residues. The CDR3 reads CASSVGSHQPQHF.

The V call is TRBV10-2, the J call TRBJ2-7. Looked up from germline, CDR1 is WSHSY and CDR2 is SAAADI. The CDR3 consists of 12 residues. The CDR3 region is CASREDSYEQYF.

The chain employs TRBV13 and TRBJ2-1; TCRdb reports TRBD1, a call that lacks DNA to check it against. Looked up from germline, CDR1 is PRHDT and CDR2 is FYEKMQ (reference sequence). The CDR3 runs 16 residues. The CDR3 loop reads CASSTPQGTDDNEQFF.

The chain links TRBV20-1 to TRBJ2-7; TCRdb's D call of TRBD1 is untestable without DNA. Germline V gene sequence: CDR1 DFQATT, CDR2 SNEGSKA (reference sequence). This CDR3 is 14 amino acids long. Here the CDR3 reads CSATELQGMYEQYF.